This TCR beta chain emerged from a study of glioma-infiltrating T cells. Germline V lookup: CDR1 MNHNS, CDR2 SASEGT. CDR3 length: 11 amino acids. Deletions cut 11 bases from V and 5 bases from J, with 12 bases between. In its sample, this clonotype was seen many times. Using RNA template, CDR3s of TCR alpha and beta were amplified with iRepertoire arm-PCR. One-step reverse transcription and amplification started from approximately 100-400 ng of tissue mRNA or PBMC total RNA. TCRdb reanalysed the multiplex PCR reads using MiXCR and keeps one entry per CDR3 protein. The sample carries some 130,000 distinct CDR3 sequences, approximately 24% recorded once.

V gene TRBV6-1 combines with J gene TRBJ1-2, with D unresolved. The receptor's source is a human donor with low-grade glioma or glioblastoma, undergoing nonglioma brain surgery, or in good health (not recorded which). Material: glioma tissue, nonneoplastic brain tissue, or PBMCs (not recorded which). CDR3 sequence reads: CASSIGYGYTF. The CDR3 bases are TGTGCCTCCAGTATTGGTTATGGCTACACCTTC.